The TCR beta chain under discussion was sequenced for a study of cytomegalovirus exposure and HLA in healthy donors. Notes on the study in general: TCR beta V segments were, for the most part, productive about 87% or about 30% of the time in an earlier analysis. Analysis was performed later, and it showed HLA-associated TCR beta chains to be more clonally expanded than equally common others. CMV serostatus stood as the only immune exposure information on hand.

Comments on this clone: Its antigen is not identified.

Both 60 Vbeta primers and 13 Jbeta primers went into the PCR. TCRdb's copy holds only in-frame clones and misses some; the assay was immunoSEQ multiplex PCR. Found here are tens of thousands of clones; the top ten clones hold 15%. V shed 3 bases and J shed 11 bases, with 10 bases lying between them. In germline, CDR1 is LNHDA, CDR2 SQIVND (reference sequence). The CDR3 loop spans 11 amino acids. What was sequenced was PBMCs. The sequence was obtained from a man in his fifties in good health and CMV-seropositive. The chain couples TRBV19 to TRBJ1-1; possibly TRBD1 for D (6 bases). The CDR3 loop is CASSIKGGAFF. The CDR3 DNA reads TGTGCCAGTAGTATCAAGGGGGGGGCTTTCTTT.